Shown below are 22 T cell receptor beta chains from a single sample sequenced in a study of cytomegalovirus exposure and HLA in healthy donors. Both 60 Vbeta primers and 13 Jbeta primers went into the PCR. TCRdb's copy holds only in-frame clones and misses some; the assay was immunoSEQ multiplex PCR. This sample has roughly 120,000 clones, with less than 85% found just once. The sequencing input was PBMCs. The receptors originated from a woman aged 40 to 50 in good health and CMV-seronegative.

The CDR3 spells CASSPQGGYNNEKLFF. Written as DNA, the CDR3 is TGTGCCAGCAGCCCGCAGGGGGGATACAATAATGAAAAACTGTTTTTT. The rearrangement joins TRBV7-2 to TRBJ1-4, with 7 bases matching TRBD1. V was clipped by 5 bases and J by 4 bases; unmatched bases: 10. The CDR3 loop spans 16 amino acids. Looked up from germline, CDR1 is SGHTA and CDR2 is FQGNSA.

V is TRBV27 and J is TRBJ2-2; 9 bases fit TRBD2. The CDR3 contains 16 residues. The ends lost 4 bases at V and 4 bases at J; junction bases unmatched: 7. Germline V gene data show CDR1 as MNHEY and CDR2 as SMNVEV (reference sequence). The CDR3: CASSYSSGAFTGELFF. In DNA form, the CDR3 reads TGTGCCAGCAGTTATTCTAGCGGGGCTTTCACCGGGGAGCTGTTTTTT.

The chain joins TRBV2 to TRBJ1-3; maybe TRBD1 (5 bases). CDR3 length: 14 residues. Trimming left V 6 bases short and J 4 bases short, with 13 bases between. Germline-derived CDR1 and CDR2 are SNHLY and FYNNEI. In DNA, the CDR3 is TGTGCCAGCAGGGGAGGACAATTGGGAAACACCATATATTTT. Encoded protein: CASRGGQLGNTIYF. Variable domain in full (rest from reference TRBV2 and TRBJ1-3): EPEVTQTPSHQVTQMGQEVILRCVPISNHLYFYWYRQILGQKVEFLVSFYNNEISEKSEIFDDQFSVERPDGSNFTLKIRSTKLEDSAMYFCASRGGQLGNTIYFGEGSWLTVV.

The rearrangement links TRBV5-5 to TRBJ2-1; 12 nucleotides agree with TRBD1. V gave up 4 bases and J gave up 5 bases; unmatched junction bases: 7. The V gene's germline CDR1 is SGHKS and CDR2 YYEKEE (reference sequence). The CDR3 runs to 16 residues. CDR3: CASSPNRDRGHNEQFF. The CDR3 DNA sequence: TGTGCCAGCAGCCCAAACCGGGACAGGGGGCACAATGAGCAGTTCTTC.

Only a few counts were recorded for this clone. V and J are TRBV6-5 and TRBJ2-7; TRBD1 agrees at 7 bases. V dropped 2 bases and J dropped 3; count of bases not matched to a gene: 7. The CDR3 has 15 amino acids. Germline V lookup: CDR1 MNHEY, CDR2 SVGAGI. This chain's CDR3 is CASSYADRLLYEQYF. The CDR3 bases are TGTGCCAGCAGTTACGCGGACAGGTTGCTCTACGAGCAGTACTTC.

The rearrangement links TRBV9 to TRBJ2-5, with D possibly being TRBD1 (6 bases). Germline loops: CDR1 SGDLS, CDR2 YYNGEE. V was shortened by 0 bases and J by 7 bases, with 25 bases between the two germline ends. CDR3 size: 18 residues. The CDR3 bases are TGTGCCAGCAGCGTAGATGAAGGGAGCCAGACAGGCCTAGGGACCCAGTACTTC. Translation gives CASSVDEGSQTGLGTQYF.

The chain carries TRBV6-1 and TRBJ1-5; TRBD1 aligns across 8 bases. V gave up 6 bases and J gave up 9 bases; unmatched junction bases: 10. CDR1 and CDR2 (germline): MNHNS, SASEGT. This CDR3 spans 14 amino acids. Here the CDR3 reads CASSAGTGDLPQHF. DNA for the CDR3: TGTGCCAGCAGCGCCGGGACAGGAGATCTGCCCCAGCATTTT.

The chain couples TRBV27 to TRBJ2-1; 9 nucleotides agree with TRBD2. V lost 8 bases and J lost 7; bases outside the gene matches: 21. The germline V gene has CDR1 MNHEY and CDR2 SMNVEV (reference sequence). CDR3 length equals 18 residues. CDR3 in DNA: TGTGCCAGCGCCAGAACCGGGACTAGCAGCCCGGTTGATAATGAGCAGTTCTTC. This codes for CASARTGTSSPVDNEQFF.

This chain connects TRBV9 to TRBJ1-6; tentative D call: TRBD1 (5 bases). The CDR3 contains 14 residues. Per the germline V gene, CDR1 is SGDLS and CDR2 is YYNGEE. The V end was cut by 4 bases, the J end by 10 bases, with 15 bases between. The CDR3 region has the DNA TGTGCCAGCAGCTCCGGACAACTTGGCTCACCCCTCCACTTT. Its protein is CASSSGQLGSPLHF.

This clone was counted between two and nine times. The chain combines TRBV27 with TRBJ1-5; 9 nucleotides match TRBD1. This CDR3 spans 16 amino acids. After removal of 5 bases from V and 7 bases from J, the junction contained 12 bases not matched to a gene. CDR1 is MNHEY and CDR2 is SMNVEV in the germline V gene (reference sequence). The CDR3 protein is CASSLTPGTGRQPQHF. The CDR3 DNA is TGTGCCAGCAGTCTAACCCCTGGGACAGGGAGGCAGCCCCAGCATTTT.

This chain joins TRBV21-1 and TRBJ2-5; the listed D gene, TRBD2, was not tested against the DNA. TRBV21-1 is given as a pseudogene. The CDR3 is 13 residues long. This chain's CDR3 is CASSKAGGPRPYF. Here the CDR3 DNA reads TGTGCCAGCAGCAAAGCGGGAGGGCCCCGTCCCTACTTC.

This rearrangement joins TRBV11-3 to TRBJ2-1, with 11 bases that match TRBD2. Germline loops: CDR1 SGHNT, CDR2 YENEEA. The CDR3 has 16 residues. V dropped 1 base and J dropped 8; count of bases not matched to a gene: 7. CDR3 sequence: CASSLGGGLAGHEQFF. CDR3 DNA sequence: TGTGCCAGCAGCTTAGGAGGAGGACTAGCGGGCCATGAGCAGTTCTTC.

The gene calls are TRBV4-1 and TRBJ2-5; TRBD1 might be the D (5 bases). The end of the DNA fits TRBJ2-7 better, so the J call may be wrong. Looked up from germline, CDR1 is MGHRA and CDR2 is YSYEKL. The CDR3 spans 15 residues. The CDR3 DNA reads TGCGCCAGCAGCCTGTACAACAGGCTTTCCTACGAGCAGTACTTC. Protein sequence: CASSLYNRLSYEQYF.

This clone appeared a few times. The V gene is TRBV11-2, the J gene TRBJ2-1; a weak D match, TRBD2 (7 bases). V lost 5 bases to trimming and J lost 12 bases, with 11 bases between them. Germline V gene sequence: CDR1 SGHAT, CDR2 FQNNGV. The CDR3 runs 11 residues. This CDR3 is CASSLGGRQFF. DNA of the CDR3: TGTGCCAGCAGCCTCGGGGGGCGGCAGTTCTTC.

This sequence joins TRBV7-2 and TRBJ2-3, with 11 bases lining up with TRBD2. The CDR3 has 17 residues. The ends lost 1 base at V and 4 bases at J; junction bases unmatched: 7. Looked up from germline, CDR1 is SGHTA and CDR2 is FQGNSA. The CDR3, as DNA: TGTGCCAGCAGCTTAGGACTAGCGGGGATAGGGGCAGATACGCAGTATTTT. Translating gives CASSLGLAGIGADTQYF.

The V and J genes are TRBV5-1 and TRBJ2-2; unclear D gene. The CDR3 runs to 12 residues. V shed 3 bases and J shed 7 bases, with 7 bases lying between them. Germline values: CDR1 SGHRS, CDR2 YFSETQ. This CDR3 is CASSSPGGELFF. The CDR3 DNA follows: TGCGCCAGCAGCTCTCCGGGCGGGGAGCTGTTTTTT.

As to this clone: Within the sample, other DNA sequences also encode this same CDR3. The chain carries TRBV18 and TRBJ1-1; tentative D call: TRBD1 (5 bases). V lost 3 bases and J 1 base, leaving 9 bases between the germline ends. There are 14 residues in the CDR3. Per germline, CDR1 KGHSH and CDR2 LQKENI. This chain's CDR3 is CASSPGQGNTEAFF. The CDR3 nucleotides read TGTGCCAGCTCACCTGGCCAGGGGAACACTGAAGCTTTCTTT. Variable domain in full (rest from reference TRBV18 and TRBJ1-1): NAGVMQNPRHLVRRRGQEARLRCSPMKGHSHVYWYRQLPEEGLKFMVYLQKENIIDESGMPKERFSAEFPKEGPSILRIQQVVRGDSAAYFCASSPGQGNTEAFFGQGTRLTVV.

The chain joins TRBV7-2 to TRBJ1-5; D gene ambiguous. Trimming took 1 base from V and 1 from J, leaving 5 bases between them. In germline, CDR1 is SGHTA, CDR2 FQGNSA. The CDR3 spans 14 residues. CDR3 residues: CASSLDQSNQPQHF. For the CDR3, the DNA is TGTGCCAGCAGCTTAGATCAAAGCAATCAGCCCCAGCATTTT.

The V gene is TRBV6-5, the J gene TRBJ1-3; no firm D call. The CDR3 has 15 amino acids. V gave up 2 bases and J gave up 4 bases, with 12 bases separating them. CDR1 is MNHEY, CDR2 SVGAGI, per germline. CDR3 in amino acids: CASSYQKIRGNTIYF. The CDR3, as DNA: TGTGCCAGCAGTTACCAAAAGATTCGGGGAAACACCATATATTTT.

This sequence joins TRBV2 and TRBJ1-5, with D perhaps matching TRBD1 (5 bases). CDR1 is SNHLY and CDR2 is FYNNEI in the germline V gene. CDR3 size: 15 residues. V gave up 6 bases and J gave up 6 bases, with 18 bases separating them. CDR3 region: CASSLSLGGSQPQHF. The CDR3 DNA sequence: TGTGCCAGCAGCCTGAGTTTGGGGGGGAGTCAGCCCCAGCATTTT.

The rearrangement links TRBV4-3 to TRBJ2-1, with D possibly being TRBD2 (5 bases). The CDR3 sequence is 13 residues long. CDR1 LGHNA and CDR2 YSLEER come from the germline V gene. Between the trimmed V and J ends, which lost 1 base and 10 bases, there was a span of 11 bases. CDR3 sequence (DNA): TGCGCCAGCAGCCAAGTCTTTGGGGAGGAGCAGTTCTTC. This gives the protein CASSQVFGEEQFF.

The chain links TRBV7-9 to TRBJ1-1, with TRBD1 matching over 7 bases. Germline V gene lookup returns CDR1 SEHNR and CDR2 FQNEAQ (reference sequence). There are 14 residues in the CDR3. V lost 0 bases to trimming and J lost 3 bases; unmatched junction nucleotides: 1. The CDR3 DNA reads TGTGCCAGCAGCTTAGCGAGGGGGCACACTGAAGCTTTCTTT. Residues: CASSLARGHTEAFF.